This TCR beta chain was observed in a study of blood T cell repertoires in COVID-19. Whole-study context: The samples span acute and convalescent COVID-19 from the United States, Italy and Spain. The cDNA or gDNA used as material had been derived from T cells, B-cell-depleted T cells, or PBMCs.

Unmatched junction bases numbered 9, after V lost 6 bases and J lost 6 bases. The CDR3 extends over 15 amino acids. CDR1 and CDR2 from the germline V gene are MNHEY and SVGAGI. Seattle researchers signed up patients amid active infection and tracked them longitudinally. Authors' processing steps: For nucleated cells, counts were estimated from reference gene primer amplification. Sequencing was performed with immunoSEQ multiplex PCR; in TCRdb, only in-frame clones are kept and a portion is missing. D and trimming come from the DNA, and the V and J calls and clone size come from that table. The sample has around 150,000 clones, approximately 85% seen once.

The chain couples TRBV6-5 to TRBJ1-5; TRBD1 aligns across 9 bases. Sample: peripheral blood. The sequence came from a woman aged 55-75 years with COVID-19, enrolled during active disease. CDR3 loop: CASRVTGGSSQPQHF. The CDR3 region has the DNA TGTGCCAGCAGAGTCACAGGGGGCTCGAGTCAGCCCCAGCATTTT.